This T cell receptor beta chain was recorded in a study of beta chain features in type 1 diabetes. Study-level background: Across all samples, fewer than 120,000,000 sorted cells were examined.

The V gene's germline CDR1 is SGHRS and CDR2 YFSETQ. The CDR3 has 13 amino acids. Trimming left V 6 bases short and J 4 bases short, with 10 bases between. All sorted populations exceeded 98% purity. This clone appeared a few times. Its matching antigen is unknown. Points from the study as a whole: Compared to healthy donors, patients appeared to have naive, central memory and Treg TCRB repertoires that were more alike. All four CD4+ subsets of Type 1 diabetes patients contained TCRB CDR3s that were moderately but significantly shorter. Junctions at VDJ sites from type 1 diabetes patients had fewer insertions and more deletions.

The sequenced template was cDNA made from the entire isolated RNA. Using immunoSEQ multiplex PCR, the repertoire was profiled, and TCRdb retains in-frame clones only, with some absent. Altogether under 200,000 clones are present, about a tenth being singletons, with the ten largest covering roughly 0.45%. This receptor was identified in a man under 40 with type 1 diabetes. The chain joins TRBV5-1 to TRBJ2-2, with D maybe TRBD2 (5 bases). Sequencing was carried out using central memory CD4+ T cells from blood. The DNA for the CDR3 is TGCGCCAGCAAGGAGCGGATCACCGGGGAGCTGTTTTTT. This gives the protein CASKERITGELFF.